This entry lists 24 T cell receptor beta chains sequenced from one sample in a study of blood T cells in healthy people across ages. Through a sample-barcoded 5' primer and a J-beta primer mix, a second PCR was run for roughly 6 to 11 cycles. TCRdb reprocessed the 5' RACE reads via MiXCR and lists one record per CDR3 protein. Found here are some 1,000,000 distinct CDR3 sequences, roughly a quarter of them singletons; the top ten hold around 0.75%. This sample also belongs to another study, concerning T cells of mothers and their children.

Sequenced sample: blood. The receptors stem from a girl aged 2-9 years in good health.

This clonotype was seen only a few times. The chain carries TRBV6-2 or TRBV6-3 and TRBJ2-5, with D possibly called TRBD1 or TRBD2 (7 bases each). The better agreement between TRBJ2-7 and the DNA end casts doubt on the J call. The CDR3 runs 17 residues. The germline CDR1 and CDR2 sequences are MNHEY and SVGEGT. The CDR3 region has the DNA TGTGCCAGCAGTTCTTCAGGGGGGACTACCATCTCCTACGAGCAGTACTTC. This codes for CASSSSGGTTISYEQYF.

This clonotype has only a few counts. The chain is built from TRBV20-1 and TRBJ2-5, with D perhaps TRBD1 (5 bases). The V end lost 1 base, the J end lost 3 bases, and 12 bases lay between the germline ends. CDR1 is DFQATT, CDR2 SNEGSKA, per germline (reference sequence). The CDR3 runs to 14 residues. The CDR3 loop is CSARAGILKETQYF. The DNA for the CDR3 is TGCAGTGCTAGAGCAGGGATTCTCAAAGAGACCCAGTACTTC.

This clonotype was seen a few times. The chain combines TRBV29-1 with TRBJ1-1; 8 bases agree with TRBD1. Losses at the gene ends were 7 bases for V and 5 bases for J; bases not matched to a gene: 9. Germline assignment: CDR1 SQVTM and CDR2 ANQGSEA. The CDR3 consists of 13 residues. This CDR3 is CSAARQGRTEAFF. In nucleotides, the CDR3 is TGCAGCGCCGCCAGACAGGGGAGGACTGAAGCTTTCTTT.

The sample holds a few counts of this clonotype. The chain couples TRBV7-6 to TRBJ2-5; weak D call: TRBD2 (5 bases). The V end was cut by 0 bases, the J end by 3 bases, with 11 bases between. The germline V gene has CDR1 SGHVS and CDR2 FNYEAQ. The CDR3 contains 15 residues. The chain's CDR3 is CASSLAGRNEETQYF. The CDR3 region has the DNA TGTGCCAGCAGCTTAGCAGGGAGAAATGAAGAGACCCAGTACTTC.

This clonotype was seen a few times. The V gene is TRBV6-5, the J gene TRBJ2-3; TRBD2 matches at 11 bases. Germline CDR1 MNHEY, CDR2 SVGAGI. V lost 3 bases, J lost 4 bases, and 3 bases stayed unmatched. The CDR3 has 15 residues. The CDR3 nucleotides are TGTGCCAGCAGTTATTTTAGCGGGGGGGCAGATACGCAGTATTTT. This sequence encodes CASSYFSGGADTQYF.

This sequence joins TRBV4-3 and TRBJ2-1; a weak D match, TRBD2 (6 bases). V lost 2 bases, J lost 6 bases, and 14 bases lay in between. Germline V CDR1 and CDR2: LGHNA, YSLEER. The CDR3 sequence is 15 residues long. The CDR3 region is CASSQPGEKGNEQFF. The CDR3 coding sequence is TGCGCCAGCAGCCAACCGGGGGAGAAAGGCAATGAGCAGTTCTTC.

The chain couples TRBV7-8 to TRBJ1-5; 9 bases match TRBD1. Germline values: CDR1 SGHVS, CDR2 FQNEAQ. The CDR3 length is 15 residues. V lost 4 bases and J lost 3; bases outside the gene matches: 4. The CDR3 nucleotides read TGTGCCAGCAGCTGGGGGACAGGGTACAATCAGCCCCAGCATTTT. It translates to CASSWGTGYNQPQHF.

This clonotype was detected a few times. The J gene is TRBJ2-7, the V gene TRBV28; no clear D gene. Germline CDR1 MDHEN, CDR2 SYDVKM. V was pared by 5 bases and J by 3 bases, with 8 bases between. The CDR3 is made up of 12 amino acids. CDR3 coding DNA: TGTGCCAGCAGTCAATTACGCTACGAGCAGTACTTC. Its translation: CASSQLRYEQYF.

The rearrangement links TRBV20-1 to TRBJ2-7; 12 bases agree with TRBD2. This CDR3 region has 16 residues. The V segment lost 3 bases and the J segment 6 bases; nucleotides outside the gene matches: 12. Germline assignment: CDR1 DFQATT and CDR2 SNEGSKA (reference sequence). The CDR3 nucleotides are TGCAGTGCTAGTCTGGTGACTAGCGGGAGCCCCAGCGAGCAGTACTTC. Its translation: CSASLVTSGSPSEQYF.

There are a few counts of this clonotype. This CDR3 reads CASSLGRWGDEQFF. The CDR3 nucleotides are TGTGCCAGCAGCCTCGGACGGTGGGGGGATGAGCAGTTCTTC. This chain joins TRBV3-1 and TRBJ2-1, with a tentative D call TRBD2 (6 bases). The CDR3 is 14 residues long. Germline assignment: CDR1 LGHDT and CDR2 YNNKEL (reference sequence). V was pared by 4 bases and J by 8 bases, with 15 bases between.

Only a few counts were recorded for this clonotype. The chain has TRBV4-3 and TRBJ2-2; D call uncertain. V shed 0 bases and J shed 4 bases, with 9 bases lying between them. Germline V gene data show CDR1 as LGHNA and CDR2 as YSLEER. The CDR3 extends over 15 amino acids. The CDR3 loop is CASSQDGSPTGELFF. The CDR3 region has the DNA TGCGCCAGCAGCCAAGACGGATCCCCCACCGGGGAGCTGTTTTTT.

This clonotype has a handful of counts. The CDR3 region is CASSRSLANEQYF. In DNA, the CDR3 is TGCGCCAGCAGCCGTTCTCTTGCCAACGAGCAGTACTTC. This chain joins TRBV4-3 and TRBJ2-7; no definite D call. The ends were cut back, 4 bases at V and 5 bases at J, with 12 bases in the middle. CDR1 and CDR2 (germline): LGHNA, YSLEER. The CDR3 spans 13 residues.

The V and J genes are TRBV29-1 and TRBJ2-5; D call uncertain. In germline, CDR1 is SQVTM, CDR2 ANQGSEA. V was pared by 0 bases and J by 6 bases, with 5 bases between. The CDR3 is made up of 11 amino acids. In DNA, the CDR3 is TGCAGCGTTGAAGAATGGCAGACCCAGTACTTC. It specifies CSVEEWQTQYF.

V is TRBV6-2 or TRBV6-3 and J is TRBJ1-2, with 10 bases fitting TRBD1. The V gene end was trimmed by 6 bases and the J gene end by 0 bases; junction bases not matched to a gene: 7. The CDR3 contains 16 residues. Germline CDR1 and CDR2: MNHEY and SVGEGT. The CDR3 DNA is TGTGCCAGCAGCCTCGGACAGGGGGATCCTAACTATGGCTACACCTTC. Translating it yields CASSLGQGDPNYGYTF.

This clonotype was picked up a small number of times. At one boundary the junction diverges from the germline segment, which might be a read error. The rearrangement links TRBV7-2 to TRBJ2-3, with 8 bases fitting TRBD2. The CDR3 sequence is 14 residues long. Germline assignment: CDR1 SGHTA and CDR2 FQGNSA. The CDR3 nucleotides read TGTGTCAGCAACGGGAGGGGGGGCACAGATACGCAGTATTTT. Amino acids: CVSNGRGGTDTQYF.

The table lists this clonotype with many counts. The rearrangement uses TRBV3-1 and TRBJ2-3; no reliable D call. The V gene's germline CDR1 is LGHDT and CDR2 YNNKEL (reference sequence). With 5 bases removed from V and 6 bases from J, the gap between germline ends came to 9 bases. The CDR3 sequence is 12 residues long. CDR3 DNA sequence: TGTGCCAGCAGCGTGAGTGGGGATACGCAGTATTTT. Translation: CASSVSGDTQYF.

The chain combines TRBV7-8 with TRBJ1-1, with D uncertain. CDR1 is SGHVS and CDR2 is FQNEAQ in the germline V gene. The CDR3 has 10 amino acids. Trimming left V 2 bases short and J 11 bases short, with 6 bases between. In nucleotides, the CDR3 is TGTGCCAGCAGCTTATTTGAGGCTTTCTTT. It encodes CASSLFEAFF. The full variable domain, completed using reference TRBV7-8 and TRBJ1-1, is GAGVSQSPRYKVAKRGQDVALRCDPISGHVSLFWYQQALGQGPEFLTYFQNEAQLDKSGLPSDRFFAERPEGSVSTLKIQRTQQEDSAVYLCASSLFEAFFGQGTRLTVV.

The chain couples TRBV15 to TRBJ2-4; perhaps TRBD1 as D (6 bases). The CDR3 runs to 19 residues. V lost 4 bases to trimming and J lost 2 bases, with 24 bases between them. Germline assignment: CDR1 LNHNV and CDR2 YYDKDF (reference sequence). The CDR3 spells CATSTSEGHSLISKNIQYF. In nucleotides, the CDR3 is TGTGCCACCAGCACCTCCGAGGGACACAGCCTTATTTCCAAAAACATTCAGTACTTC.

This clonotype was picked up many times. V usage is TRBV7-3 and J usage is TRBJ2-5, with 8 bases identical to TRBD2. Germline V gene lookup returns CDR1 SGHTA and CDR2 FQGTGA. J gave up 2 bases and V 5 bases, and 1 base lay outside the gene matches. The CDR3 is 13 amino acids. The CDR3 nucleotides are TGTGCCAGCAGCCGGGGGGGTCAAGAGACCCAGTACTTC. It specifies CASSRGGQETQYF.

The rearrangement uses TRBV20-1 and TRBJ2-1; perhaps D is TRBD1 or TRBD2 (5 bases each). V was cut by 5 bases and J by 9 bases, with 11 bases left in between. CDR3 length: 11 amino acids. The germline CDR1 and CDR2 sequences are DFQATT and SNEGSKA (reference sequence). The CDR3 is CSAPQRGEQFF. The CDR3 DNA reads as TGCAGTGCTCCCCAGAGGGGTGAGCAGTTCTTC.

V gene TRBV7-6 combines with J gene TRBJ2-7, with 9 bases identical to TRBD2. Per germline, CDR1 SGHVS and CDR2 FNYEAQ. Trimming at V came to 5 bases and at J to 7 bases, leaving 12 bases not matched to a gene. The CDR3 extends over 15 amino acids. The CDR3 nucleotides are TGTGCCAGCAGCCCCCTGTCTAGCGGGAAAGCGGAGCAGTACTTC. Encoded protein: CASSPLSSGKAEQYF.

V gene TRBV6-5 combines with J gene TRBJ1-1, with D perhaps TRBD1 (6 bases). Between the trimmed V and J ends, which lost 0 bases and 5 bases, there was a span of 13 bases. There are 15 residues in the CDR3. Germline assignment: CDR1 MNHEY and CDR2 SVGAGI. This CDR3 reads CASSYSQQGETEAFF. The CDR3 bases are TGTGCCAGCAGTTACTCGCAACAGGGAGAGACTGAAGCTTTCTTT.

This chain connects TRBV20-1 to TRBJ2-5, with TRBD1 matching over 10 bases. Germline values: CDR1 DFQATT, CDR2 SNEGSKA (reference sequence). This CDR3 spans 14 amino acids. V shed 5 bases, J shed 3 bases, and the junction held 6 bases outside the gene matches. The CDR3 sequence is CSAHTGTGEETQYF. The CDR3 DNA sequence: TGCAGTGCTCACACCGGGACAGGGGAAGAGACCCAGTACTTC.

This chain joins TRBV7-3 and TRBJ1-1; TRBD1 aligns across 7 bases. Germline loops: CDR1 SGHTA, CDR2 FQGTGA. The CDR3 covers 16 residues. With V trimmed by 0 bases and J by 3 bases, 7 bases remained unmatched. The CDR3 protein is CASSLTGAQGDTEAFF. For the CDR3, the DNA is TGTGCCAGCAGCTTAACGGGGGCCCAGGGGGACACTGAAGCTTTCTTT.